The clone carrying this TCR beta chain was found many times. The data were obtained in a study of T cells in Graves' hyperthyroidism and ophthalmopathy. V dropped 1 base and J dropped 1 base, with 10 bases sitting between them. The length of the CDR3 is 15 residues. CDR1 and CDR2 (germline): MNHNS, SASEGT. TCR beta CDR3 region amplification was performed from RNA transcripts. The TCR CDR3 was amplified in a first-round RT-PCR using the HTBI primer set. One entry per CDR3 protein results from TCRdb running MiXCR on the multiplex PCR reads. The table includes fewer than 750,000 distinct CDR3 sequences, more than 14% detected once. Ophthalmopathy patients showed a Clinical Activity Score of at least 3, NOSPECS grade of at least 4 and duration under 3 months. Uncontrolled infection, other autoimmune disease, pregnancy and lactation each barred patients from inclusion.

The chain uses TRBV6-1 and TRBJ2-5; D may be TRBD2 (5 bases). This TCR derives from a woman in her forties or fifties with Graves' ophthalmopathy. Material for sequencing was blood. The CDR3 DNA follows: TGTGCCAGCAGTGAAGTGGGAGTTATCCAAGAGACCCAGTACTTC. Encoded protein: CASSEVGVIQETQYF.